This T cell receptor beta chain was profiled in a study of OX40 agonist ivuxolimab in advanced cancers. This CDR3 comprises 12 residues. Germline V CDR1 and CDR2: SEHNR, FQNEAQ (reference sequence). The V end was cut by 5 bases, the J end by 5 bases, with 7 bases between. Clones were read by immunoSEQ multiplex PCR, and TCRdb kept only the in-frame ones, dropping some. The sample includes about 58,000 clones, roughly three quarters of them seen just once. Study-level results: The authors also found low normalized T-cell clonal expansion in some nonresponders. CD8+ T cells showed, on average, more clonal expansion than CD4+ cells. Which antigen the expanded peripheral T cells recognized is unknown. Patients who responded partially at 0.1-3.0 mg/kg showed clonal expansion ranking among the lowest.

This clone was detected only a few times. The antigen is undetermined. Sequencing used CD4+ or CD8+ T cells sorted from blood, obtained in a trial of the OX40 agonist ivuxolimab. The V gene is TRBV7-9, the J gene TRBJ2-1, with D perhaps matching TRBD1 (6 bases). The sequence was obtained from an adult with an advanced solid tumor such as melanoma, head and neck, liver or kidney cancer. CDR3 coding DNA: TGTGCCAGCAGCCGGGACAACAATGAGCAGTTCTTC. It yields the protein CASSRDNNEQFF.